This note documents a single TCR beta chain sequence. This CDR3 has 19 residues. The germline gives CDR1 MNHEY, CDR2 SMNVEV (reference sequence). V lost 3 bases, J lost 4 bases, and 17 bases stayed unmatched. The data were obtained in a study of long-term antiretroviral therapy in people with HIV. This was the immunoSEQ v3.0 assay at survey level. This table comes from immunoSEQ multiplex PCR, and its TCRdb copy is limited to in-frame clones, with some not included. The data hold tens of thousands of clones, with 90% to 95% observed a single time. Every one of the donors gave at least one pre-ART PBMC sample and at least two post-ART PBMC samples.

The receptor was derived from a man aged 18 to 29 with HIV. The material sequenced was unsorted PBMCs, taken 3.1 years after starting antiretroviral therapy. The J gene is TRBJ1-2, the V gene TRBV27; 10 bases align to TRBD1. Here the CDR3 reads CASSFGGPTWTGGFYGYTF. CDR3 nucleotides: TGTGCCAGCAGTTTTGGCGGCCCGACATGGACAGGGGGATTCTATGGCTACACCTTC.